One sample yielded the 19 T cell receptor beta chains listed below, sequenced in a study of early T cells in non-severe SARS-CoV-2 infection. One entry per CDR3 protein, called by TCRdb with MiXCR from the 5' RACE reads. The table has around 55,000 distinct CDR3 sequences, 9.5% to 15% seen once; the top ten hold 3.5% to 4.5%. The sample consisted of whole blood. Receptor source: an adult who was a healthcare worker with PCR-confirmed SARS-CoV-2 infection or an uninfected control (not recorded which).

The CDR3 DNA reads as TGTGCCAGCAGTGGGCCGCGTTTCTCTGGAAACACCATATATTTT. Translation gives CASSGPRFSGNTIYF. The J gene is TRBJ1-3, the V gene TRBV6-4; no firm D call. The V end lost 4 bases, the J end lost 0 bases, and 10 bases lay between the germline ends. The CDR3 has 15 residues. Germline CDR1 is MRHNA and CDR2 is SNTAGT.

This CDR3 reads CASSPPGQGDYGYTF. The CDR3 DNA follows: TGTGCCAGCAGTCCTCCGGGACAGGGCGACTATGGCTACACCTTC. The rearrangement links TRBV28 to TRBJ1-2, with 9 nucleotides matching TRBD1. Germline assignment: CDR1 MDHEN and CDR2 SYDVKM. Trimming removed 5 bases from V and 3 bases from J; junction bases left unmatched: 7. This CDR3 contains 15 residues.

This sequence joins TRBV29-1 and TRBJ2-1; 10 nucleotides agree with TRBD2. This CDR3 comprises 15 residues. Germline V lookup: CDR1 SQVTM, CDR2 ANQGSEA. Unmatched junction bases numbered 4, after V lost 5 bases and J lost 0 bases. The CDR3, as DNA: TGCAGCGTTCTTTCTAGCGGGAGCTCCTACAATGAGCAGTTCTTC. Protein sequence: CSVLSSGSSYNEQFF.

This clonotype has only a few counts. The rearrangement uses TRBV28 and TRBJ2-7; the D is unclear. CDR3 length equals 13 residues. Germline CDR1 MDHEN, CDR2 SYDVKM. Trimming pared 3 bases from V and 0 bases from J, leaving 6 bases between. The CDR3 sequence: CASSLVNSYEQYF. In nucleotides, the CDR3 is TGTGCCAGCAGTTTGGTGAACTCCTACGAGCAGTACTTC.

V gene TRBV27 combines with J gene TRBJ2-1, with 10 bases matching TRBD2. Trimming took 6 bases from V and 9 from J; bases not matched to a gene: 11. Germline assignment: CDR1 MNHEY and CDR2 SMNVEV (reference sequence). CDR3 length equals 15 residues. The CDR3 spells CASRHGTSGMGEQFF. In nucleotides, the CDR3 is TGTGCCAGCAGGCACGGTACTAGCGGGATGGGTGAGCAGTTCTTC.

Only a few counts were recorded for this clonotype. This chain links TRBV7-3 with TRBJ2-1; 11 nucleotides agree with TRBD2. The CDR3 is 15 amino acids. Trimming removed 3 bases from V and 7 bases from J; junction bases left unmatched: 5. Germline V lookup: CDR1 SGHTA, CDR2 FQGTGA. CDR3 in amino acids: CASSFFTSGRNEQFF. CDR3 sequence (DNA): TGTGCCAGCAGCTTCTTTACTAGCGGGAGAAATGAGCAGTTCTTC. The variable domain in full, with the rest retrieved from reference TRBV7-3 and TRBJ2-1, is GAGVSQTPSNKVTEKGKYVELRCDPISGHTALYWYRQSLGQGPEFLIYFQGTGAADDSGLPNDRFFAVRPEGSVSTLKIQRTERGDSAVYLCASSFFTSGRNEQFFGPGTRLTVL.

The table lists this clonotype with a few counts. The DNA for the CDR3 is TGTGCCAGCAGCTCTACTCCGGGACTCTATGGCTCTGGGGCCAACGTCCTGACTTTC. Translated, it gives CASSSTPGLYGSGANVLTF. This chain connects TRBV9 to TRBJ2-6, with a tentative D call TRBD2 (6 bases). V lost 4 bases, J lost 0 bases, and 20 bases lay in between. The CDR3 totals 19 residues. Germline CDR1 and CDR2: SGDLS and YYNGEE.

The sample holds a few counts of this clonotype. J is TRBJ2-1 and V is TRBV7-9, with 7 bases identical to TRBD2. The germline V gene has CDR1 SEHNR and CDR2 FQNEAQ (reference sequence). The CDR3 is 15 amino acids. Trimming cost V 3 bases and J 4 bases; bases outside gene matches: 6. The CDR3: CASSFLAEGYNEQFF. The DNA for the CDR3 is TGTGCCAGCAGCTTTCTAGCGGAGGGGTACAATGAGCAGTTCTTC.

This chain joins TRBV2 and TRBJ1-4, with D possibly TRBD1 on 5 matching bases. Germline-derived CDR1 and CDR2 are SNHLY and FYNNEI. V was clipped by 4 bases and J by 1 base, with 7 bases between them. The CDR3 runs to 14 residues. This CDR3 reads CASSGQGTNEKLFF. CDR3 bases: TGTGCCAGCAGTGGGCAGGGAACTAATGAAAAACTGTTTTTT.

A few counts support this clonotype. The chain's CDR3 is CASSHLGQKTEAFF. The CDR3 DNA follows: TGTGCCAGCAGCCACCTCGGACAGAAAACTGAAGCTTTCTTT. This chain uses TRBV14 with TRBJ1-1; D possibly corresponds to TRBD1 (6 bases). Germline assignment: CDR1 SGHDN and CDR2 FVKESK. The CDR3 runs to 14 residues. Trimming removed 3 bases from V and 5 bases from J, with 13 bases in between.

The V gene is TRBV29-1, the J gene TRBJ2-7; 9 bases agree with TRBD1. V shed 6 bases, J shed 6 bases, and the junction held 9 bases outside the gene matches. This CDR3 is built from 13 residues. Per the germline V gene, CDR1 is SQVTM and CDR2 is ANQGSEA. CDR3 loop: CSVLGQGSGEQYF. For the CDR3, the DNA is TGCAGCGTCCTGGGACAGGGTAGCGGCGAGCAGTACTTC.

Ten or more counts support this clonotype. V is TRBV29-1 and J is TRBJ2-7, with 7 bases fitting TRBD1. The CDR3 loop spans 16 amino acids. In germline, CDR1 is SQVTM, CDR2 ANQGSEA. J was trimmed by 0 bases and V by 2 bases; bases with no gene match: 10. DNA of the CDR3: TGCAGCGTTGAACCCACGGCAGGGGACAGCTCCTACGAGCAGTACTTC. Translated, it gives CSVEPTAGDSSYEQYF.

The sample holds many counts of this clonotype. V is TRBV28 and J is TRBJ1-4, with 7 bases lining up with TRBD1. The J segment lost 0 bases and the V segment lost 7 bases, leaving 5 bases of the junction unmatched. There are 15 residues in the CDR3. Germline values: CDR1 MDHEN, CDR2 SYDVKM. The CDR3 bases are TGTGCCAGCATTACCCAGGGGGCAACTAATGAAAAACTGTTTTTT. This gives the protein CASITQGATNEKLFF.

This clonotype was seen a few times. The chain couples TRBV29-1 to TRBJ2-1; D uncertain. The V end lost 4 bases, the J end lost 6 bases, and 10 bases lay between the germline ends. Germline V gene lookup returns CDR1 SQVTM and CDR2 ANQGSEA. The CDR3 covers 12 residues. The CDR3 loop is CSVGSSGNEQFF. The CDR3 nucleotides read TGCAGCGTTGGGTCTTCGGGCAATGAGCAGTTCTTC.

The sample holds many counts of this clonotype. The chain couples TRBV20-1 to TRBJ2-1; D not certain. This CDR3 is built from 11 residues. Germline CDR1 reads DFQATT; CDR2 reads SNEGSKA (reference sequence). With 6 bases removed from V and 4 bases from J, the gap between germline ends came to 7 bases. CDR3 region: CSAVGYNEQFF. The CDR3 nucleotides read TGCAGTGCAGTTGGGTACAATGAGCAGTTCTTC.

This clonotype was recorded at least ten times. The genes are TRBV15 and TRBJ2-3; D remains ambiguous. Germline CDR1 and CDR2: LNHNV and YYDKDF (reference sequence). V lost 7 bases, J lost 0 bases, and 11 bases lay in between. This CDR3 is built from 14 residues. CDR3 loop: CATTPGPSTDTQYF. The DNA of the CDR3 is TGTGCCACCACCCCGGGTCCAAGCACAGATACGCAGTATTTT.

The V and J genes are TRBV27 and TRBJ2-7; the match to TRBD1 covers 7 bases. Germline V gene lookup returns CDR1 MNHEY and CDR2 SMNVEV (reference sequence). Trimming removed 7 bases from V and 6 bases from J; junction bases left unmatched: 9. This CDR3 region has 13 residues. The CDR3 sequence: CASTPRGQSEQYF. Here the CDR3 DNA reads TGTGCCAGCACCCCGAGGGGGCAGTCCGAGCAGTACTTC.

The rearrangement uses TRBV4-2 and TRBJ2-7; 9 bases are shared with TRBD1. The germline V gene has CDR1 LGHNA and CDR2 YNFKEQ. This CDR3 has 15 amino acids. V lost 4 bases, J lost 3 bases, and 7 bases stayed unmatched. Written as DNA, the CDR3 is TGTGCCAGCAGCCGGGGACAGGGAAGCCTCTACGAGCAGTACTTC. As protein: CASSRGQGSLYEQYF.

Ten or more counts support this clonotype. The chain has TRBV5-8 and TRBJ1-1; D is perhaps TRBD1 (5 bases). This CDR3 comprises 14 residues. Trimming removed 1 base at V and 5 bases at J, with 12 bases between. Per germline, CDR1 SGHTS and CDR2 YDEGEE. The CDR3 DNA reads as TGTGCCAGCAGCTTGAGGGACTTGGTGACTGAAGCTTTCTTT. It is translated as CASSLRDLVTEAFF.